The 23 T cell receptor beta chains below come from one sample, sequenced in a study of blood T cells in healthy people across ages. Using a J-beta primer mix together with a sample-barcoded 5' primer, a second PCR was run for about 6 to 11 cycles. TCRdb ran MiXCR on the 5' RACE reads and lists one entry per CDR3 protein. The table records some 1.5 million distinct CDR3 sequences, 28% of them present only once. Sequenced input: blood. All receptors come from a woman younger than 45 in good health.

CDR3 region: CARGWSSYNEQFF. The CDR3 coding sequence is TGTGCCAGGGGATGGAGCTCCTACAATGAGCAGTTCTTC. This rearrangement joins TRBV7-9 to TRBJ2-1, with D unresolved. This CDR3 has 13 residues. The germline V gene has CDR1 SEHNR and CDR2 FQNEAQ (reference sequence). With 9 bases removed from V and 0 bases from J, the gap between germline ends came to 9 bases.

For this clonotype: A read error may be the cause here, since a much bigger clone is one base away. The chain joins TRBV7-9 to TRBJ2-4; D is unclear. V lost 2 bases and J 13 bases, leaving 24 bases between the germline ends. CDR1 and CDR2 from the germline V gene are SEHNR and FQNEAQ (reference sequence). This CDR3 is 16 amino acids long. The CDR3: CASSLPTALIPPEQYF. CDR3 in DNA: TGTGCCAGCAGCTTACCCACGGCCCTAATCCCCCCTGAGCAGTACTTC. Looking up the rest from reference TRBV7-9 and TRBJ2-4 gives the full variable domain: DTGVSQNPRHKITKRGQNVTFRCDPISEHNRLYWYRQTLGQGPEFLTYFQNEAQLEKSRLLSDRFSAERPKGSFSTLEIQRTEQGDSAMYLCASSLPTALIPPEQYFGAGTRLSVL.

CDR3 in DNA: TGCAGGGGTCTGGACAGCCTCTACGAGCAGTACTTC. This sequence encodes CRGLDSLYEQYF. This chain uses TRBV20-1 with TRBJ2-4; D is perhaps TRBD1 (6 bases). The last part of the DNA fits TRBJ2-7 better; the J call may be wrong. CDR3 length equals 12 residues. Germline assignment: CDR1 DFQATT and CDR2 SNEGSKA (reference sequence).

This clonotype was counted a few times. This chain joins TRBV7-6 and TRBJ2-5; D is perhaps TRBD1 (5 bases). The V end was cut by 1 base, the J end by 5 bases, with 14 bases between. This CDR3 region has 15 residues. Germline V gene data show CDR1 as SGHVS and CDR2 as FNYEAQ. CDR3 sequence (DNA): TGTGCCAGCAGCTTAGAACCGCAGGGAAGGGAGACCCAGTACTTC. Translation: CASSLEPQGRETQYF.

The V gene is TRBV3-1, the J gene TRBJ1-1; D is unclear. Looked up from germline, CDR1 is LGHDT and CDR2 is YNNKEL (reference sequence). The CDR3 has 17 amino acids. V lost 0 bases and J lost 4, with 18 bases in between. The CDR3 spells CASSQEGLVDAPTEAFF. DNA for the CDR3: TGTGCCAGCAGCCAAGAAGGCCTGGTGGACGCACCCACTGAAGCTTTCTTT. The complete variable domain, with remaining parts taken from reference TRBV3-1 and TRBJ1-1, reads DTAVSQTPKYLVTQMGNDKSIKCEQNLGHDTMYWYKQDSKKFLKIMFSYNNKELIINETVPNRFSPKSPDKAHLNLHINSLELGDSAVYFCASSQEGLVDAPTEAFFGQGTRLTVV.

The rearrangement links TRBV7-6 to TRBJ2-3, with D possibly matching TRBD2 (5 bases). V was shortened by 5 bases and J by 4 bases, with 13 bases between the two germline ends. The CDR3 covers 14 residues. CDR1 is SGHVS and CDR2 is FNYEAQ in the germline V gene. The CDR3 bases are TGTGCCAGCAGCCCGAGACGGGGATCAGATACGCAGTATTTT. Its protein is CASSPRRGSDTQYF.

The chain combines TRBV9 with TRBJ1-5, with TRBD1 identical over 8 bases. Unmatched junction bases numbered 10, after V lost 1 base and J lost 7 bases. From germline, CDR1 is SGDLS and CDR2 YYNGEE. The CDR3 loop spans 16 amino acids. Written as DNA, the CDR3 is TGTGCCAGCAGCGTAAGCGGGGACAGGAGCCAACAGCCCCAGCATTTT. Translating it yields CASSVSGDRSQQPQHF.

J is TRBJ2-7 and V is TRBV4-1; 10 bases are shared with TRBD1. The CDR3 is 17 residues long. Germline CDR1 reads MGHRA; CDR2 reads YSYEKL. V dropped 1 base and J dropped 5; count of bases not matched to a gene: 11. This chain's CDR3 is CASSQGSVKDRGDEQYF. The CDR3 coding sequence is TGCGCCAGCAGCCAAGGTTCGGTGAAGGACAGGGGGGACGAGCAGTACTTC.

This sequence joins TRBV4-1 and TRBJ1-5; 9 bases align to TRBD1. Germline loops: CDR1 MGHRA, CDR2 YSYEKL. V lost 0 bases to trimming and J lost 6 bases; unmatched junction nucleotides: 3. The CDR3 is 15 residues long. This chain's CDR3 is CASSQEQGAFQPQHF. The CDR3 DNA follows: TGCGCCAGCAGCCAAGAACAGGGGGCGTTTCAGCCCCAGCATTTT.

This clonotype has more than one count but fewer than ten. The V and J genes are TRBV12-3 or TRBV12-4 and TRBJ2-4, with 7 bases aligning to TRBD1. Trimming removed 5 bases from V and 8 bases from J; junction bases left unmatched: 6. This CDR3 comprises 13 residues. This CDR3 is CASSRQGWDIQYF. The DNA of the CDR3 is TGTGCCAGCAGTAGACAGGGTTGGGACATTCAGTACTTC.

The chain uses TRBV20-1 and TRBJ2-1; a possible D gene is TRBD2 (6 bases). Per the germline V gene, CDR1 is DFQATT and CDR2 is SNEGSKA (reference sequence). The CDR3 spans 14 residues. V was clipped by 3 bases and J by 2 bases, with 11 bases between them. CDR3 nucleotides: TGCAGTGCTAGGGTAGCGGTTCCCTACAATGAGCAGTTCTTC. It translates to CSARVAVPYNEQFF.

This clonotype was detected only a few times. This rearrangement joins TRBV10-3 to TRBJ1-1; D is undetermined. Germline-derived CDR1 and CDR2 are ENHRY and SYGVKD. The V gene lost 0 bases and the J gene lost 4 bases, with 15 bases spanning the gap. This CDR3 is built from 16 residues. The CDR3: CAISESGRREGTEAFF. DNA for the CDR3: TGTGCCATCAGTGAGTCCGGGCGGAGGGAAGGCACTGAAGCTTTCTTT.

This chain links TRBV5-1 with TRBJ2-7; D perhaps matches TRBD2 (5 bases). CDR3 size: 15 residues. Deletions cut 1 base from V and 0 bases from J, with 11 bases between. Per germline, CDR1 SGHRS and CDR2 YFSETQ. CDR3 amino acids: CASSLLVGSSYEQYV. The CDR3, as DNA: TGCGCCAGCAGCTTGCTCGTAGGGAGCTCCTACGAGCAGTACGTC.

Remarks on this clonotype: This could be a read error, since a much larger clone is one nucleotide away. This rearrangement joins TRBV7-2 to TRBJ2-4; D is unclear. The DNA end lines up better with TRBJ2-5; the J call may be wrong. From germline, CDR1 is SGHTA and CDR2 FQGNSA. This CDR3 is 15 amino acids long. The CDR3 nucleotides read TGTGCCAGCAGCTTAGACGGTAGTTCCCACGAGACCCAGTACTTC. It encodes CASSLDGSSHETQYF.

Ten or more counts support this clonotype. V usage is TRBV29-1 and J usage is TRBJ2-1, with a weak D call TRBD1 (5 bases). Germline loops: CDR1 SQVTM, CDR2 ANQGSEA. The length of the CDR3 is 14 residues. Trimming took 1 base from V and 7 from J, leaving 14 bases between them. The DNA for the CDR3 is TGCAGCGTTGAAGGGCCAGGGCGGTTGAATGAGCAGTTCTTC. Translating gives CSVEGPGRLNEQFF.

This chain joins TRBV20-1 and TRBJ1-2; a possible D gene is TRBD1 (5 bases). The V end lost 6 bases, the J end lost 2 bases, and 13 bases lay between the germline ends. CDR3 size: 13 residues. Germline-derived CDR1 and CDR2 are DFQATT and SNEGSKA (reference sequence). CDR3 region: CSAAEGVNYGYTF. The CDR3 nucleotides read TGCAGTGCCGCGGAAGGGGTGAACTATGGCTACACCTTC.

This clonotype was recorded a few times. J is TRBJ2-1 and V is TRBV3-1; 9 bases map to TRBD1. CDR1 and CDR2 (germline): LGHDT, YNNKEL (reference sequence). V lost 3 bases and J lost 14; bases outside the gene matches: 8. The CDR3 runs to 13 residues. CDR3: CASSQITGGAEFF. The CDR3 nucleotides read TGTGCCAGCAGCCAGATAACAGGGGGCGCGGAGTTCTTC.

This rearrangement joins TRBV24-1 to TRBJ2-7, with TRBD2 as a possible D gene (6 bases). The CDR3 extends over 12 amino acids. CDR1 is KGHDR, CDR2 SFDVKD, per germline. The V end was cut by 8 bases, the J end by 5 bases, with 12 bases between. The CDR3 loop reads CATKTRADEQYF. The CDR3 coding sequence is TGTGCCACCAAGACTAGGGCGGACGAGCAGTACTTC.

The CDR3 sequence: CSATRSGRPDTQYF. The CDR3 nucleotides read TGCAGTGCTACCCGTAGCGGGAGGCCAGATACGCAGTATTTT. This chain links TRBV20-1 with TRBJ2-3; the match to TRBD2 covers 10 bases. Trimming removed 4 bases from V and 4 bases from J; junction bases left unmatched: 5. The CDR3 runs 14 residues. The germline V gene has CDR1 DFQATT and CDR2 SNEGSKA (reference sequence).

Comment on this clonotype: Sequence at one end of the junction differs from germline and may be a read error. V usage is TRBV6-2 or TRBV6-3 and J usage is TRBJ1-2; 7 bases are a match to TRBD1. This CDR3 contains 14 residues. Germline CDR1 MNHEY, CDR2 SVGEGT. CDR3 sequence reads: CASNYRGPNYGYTF. CDR3 nucleotides: TGTGCCAGCAATTACAGGGGACCCAACTATGGCTACACCTTC.

At least ten counts were recorded for this clonotype. The CDR3 sequence: CASSQDTIRYNEQFF. CDR3 nucleotides: TGCGCCAGCAGCCAAGACACTATACGCTACAATGAGCAGTTCTTC. The gene calls are TRBV4-3 and TRBJ2-1; D gene ambiguous. Germline CDR1 LGHNA, CDR2 YSLEER. V lost 0 bases and J 3 bases, leaving 9 bases between the germline ends. CDR3 size: 15 residues.

This clonotype occurred a few times. This chain uses TRBV7-2 with TRBJ2-7; D may correspond to TRBD1 or TRBD2 (7 bases each). Germline assignment: CDR1 SGHTA and CDR2 FQGNSA. The CDR3 is 15 amino acids. Trimming took off 5 bases at V and 4 bases at J, with 18 bases between the two ends. This CDR3 is CASSQTSARGYEQYF. The CDR3 DNA reads as TGTGCCAGCAGCCAAACTAGCGCCAGGGGGTACGAGCAGTACTTC.

Turning to this clonotype: The junction departs from germline at one end; a sequencing error may be responsible. This chain connects TRBV7-2 to TRBJ2-7; D might be TRBD2 (5 bases). CDR3 size: 14 residues. Germline assignment: CDR1 SGHTA and CDR2 FQGNSA. CDR3 protein: CASGLAPEGAGQYF. The CDR3 nucleotides read TGTGCCAGCGGCTTAGCACCCGAGGGCGCCGGGCAGTACTTC. Full variable domain (outside the CDR3, taken from reference TRBV7-2 and TRBJ2-7): GAGVSQSPSNKVTEKGKDVELRCDPISGHTALYWYRQSLGQGLEFLIYFQGNSAPDKSGLPSDRFSAERTGGSVSTLTIQRTQQEDSAVYLCASGLAPEGAGQYFGPGTRLTVT.